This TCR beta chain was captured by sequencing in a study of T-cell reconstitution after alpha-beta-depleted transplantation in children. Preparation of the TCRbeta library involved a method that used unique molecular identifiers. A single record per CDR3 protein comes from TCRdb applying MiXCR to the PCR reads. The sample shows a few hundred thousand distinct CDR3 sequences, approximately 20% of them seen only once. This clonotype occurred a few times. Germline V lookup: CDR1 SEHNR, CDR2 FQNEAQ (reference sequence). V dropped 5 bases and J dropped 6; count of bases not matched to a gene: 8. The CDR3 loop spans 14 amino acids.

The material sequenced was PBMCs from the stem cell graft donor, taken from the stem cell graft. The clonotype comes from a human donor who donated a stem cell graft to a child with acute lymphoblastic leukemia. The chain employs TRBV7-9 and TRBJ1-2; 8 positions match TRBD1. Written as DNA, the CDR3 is TGTGCCAGCAGCCGTACAGGGGGTGGCGATGGCTACACCTTC. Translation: CASSRTGGGDGYTF.